This T cell receptor beta chain was sequenced for a study of T cell responses to AZD1222 COVID-19 vaccine listed by TCRdb under 2021. A note on the overall study: AZD1222 recipients given second doses at about 4 weeks or at about 12 weeks were pooled, since spike-specific TCR depth and breadth were not found to differ between the two schedules. TCR sequencing covered about 230 trial participants: 207 given two doses of AZD1222 and 26 given two doses of MenACWY control vaccine. Trial participants were enrolled into age subgroups of 18-55, 56-69 and 70-plus years, which contained 148, 28 and 57 TCR-sequenced participants, respectively. General findings and caveats noted by the study authors: Reportedly, close to half of the unique spike-specific TCRs recognized epitopes lying outside the regions that are mutated in the B.1.351 and B.1.1.7 variants. Participants were mostly white British, with more females than males. The authors suggested clonal diversity may have been underestimated. The whole spike protein was spanned by vaccine-associated CD4 TCRs, and dominant responses were seen in regions 160-218 and 743-854. No day 14 peak-response samples were available, so repertoires were characterized only after the peak T cell response. The 56-69-year group was small, and its depth increase did not reach significance, likely because of low power. Conclusions about previously exposed vaccinees are limited, since just a handful of AZD1222 recipients were seropositive for SARS-CoV-2 at baseline. After two AZD1222 doses, spike-specific TCR breadth and depth were significantly higher than at day 0 and than in MenACWY recipients.

The CDR3 regions of human TCRbeta chains were analyzed by immunosequencing. The study's processing was this. Repertoire TCRs were checked for matches against a reference library of SARS-CoV-2-specific TCRs that had been generated using the MIRA antigen-specificity platform. Breadth meant the fraction of unique TCRs that were SARS-CoV-2-associated, whereas depth meant the fraction of total T cells that were SARS-CoV-2-associated. Using the MIRA data, every spike-specific TCR was mapped to the spike region that the TCR reacted to and assigned to either a CD4 or a CD8 class. Log10-transformed breadth and depth values were compared by one-way ANOVA with Sidak's multiple comparisons tests. TCRdb limited this immuneACCESS table to in-frame rearrangements with V and J called. A share of clones is missing; checked studies link under half to unresolved V genes, and the rest is unexplained. That table furnishes V, J and clone size, whereas the DNA furnished D and trimming. This sample is represented by about 170,000 clones; 75% to 95% of them were singletons. In total, the top ten clones hold about 2.8% of the sample.

Comments on this clone: It lacks a known antigen. Base qualities are not at hand, and no much larger clone is one base apart.

Interpreted using the paper, the time point label stands for: baseline before first vaccination. Samples from vaccinated people were obtained from the UK trials COV001 and COV002, which included a single-blind randomized controlled phase 2/3 trial of AZD1222 (ChAdOx1 nCoV-19) in healthy adults. For TCRbeta chain sequencing, PBMC samples from trial participants were taken at day 0 and at day 28 after the second dose. CDR1 and CDR2, looked up from the germline V gene, are MGHRA and YSYEKL. Trimming costs V 0 bases and J 4 bases, and their ends lie 6 bases apart. The cysteine opens and the phenylalanine closes a CDR3 of 13 amino acids. Only the CDR3 region is kept as DNA, spanning 39 bases read in frame from base 1.

Sequencing was performed on peripheral blood, taken on day 0 of AZD1222 vaccination. This TCR came from an adult in good health. The rearrangement combines TRBV4-1 with TRBJ1-2, with the D gene call left open. The CDR3 protein sequence reads: CASSQDVGYGYTF. The nucleotide sequence is given as TGCGCCAGCAGCCAAGATGTGGGCTATGGCTACACCTTC.